These 25 T cell receptor beta chains came from one sample sequenced in a study of blood T cell repertoires in COVID-19. Clones were sequenced by immunoSEQ multiplex PCR, and TCRdb holds only the in-frame ones, with some missing. In the table there are 200,000 to 250,000 clones, about three quarters of which are singletons. Sequencing was performed on peripheral blood. The receptors shown here come from a woman between 65 and 79 years old with acute or convalescent COVID-19.

The chain joins TRBV5-3 to TRBJ1-5; TRBD1 matches at 10 bases. TRBV5-3 counts as an open reading frame of uncertain function. The V segment lost 5 bases and the J segment 3 bases; nucleotides outside the gene matches: 5. This CDR3 is built from 15 residues. In DNA form, the CDR3 reads TGTGCCAGAAGTACCGGGACAGGGGACAATCAGCCCCAGCATTTT. The encoded protein is CARSTGTGDNQPQHF.

The chain is built from TRBV4-3 and TRBJ2-7, with D perhaps TRBD2 (5 bases). The CDR3 sequence is 14 residues long. The germline V gene has CDR1 LGHNA and CDR2 YSLEER. The V end was cut by 1 base, the J end by 7 bases, with 14 bases between. CDR3 amino acids: CASSQGSGFGEQYF. CDR3 DNA: TGCGCCAGCAGCCAAGGAAGCGGTTTCGGAGAGCAGTACTTC.

In this sample, this clone turned up a few times. The rearrangement links TRBV5-4 to TRBJ2-2, with TRBD2 matching 13 bases. J lost 4 bases, V lost 4 bases, and 7 bases had no gene match. Per the germline V gene, CDR1 is SGHNT and CDR2 is YYREEE (reference sequence). CDR3 size: 17 residues. Here the CDR3 reads CASSATSGGAGTGELFF. CDR3 bases: TGTGCCAGCAGCGCAACTAGCGGGGGGGCCGGCACCGGGGAGCTGTTTTTT.

The chain couples TRBV7-6 to TRBJ2-3; tentatively, D is TRBD1 (5 bases). Germline values: CDR1 SGHVS, CDR2 FNYEAQ. Trimming shortened V by 5 bases and J by 4 bases, and 19 bases separated the two germline ends. This CDR3 contains 16 residues. CDR3 residues: CASSQRLGQPPDTQYF. CDR3 nucleotides: TGTGCCAGCAGCCAAAGGTTGGGGCAGCCCCCAGATACGCAGTATTTT.

This chain links TRBV24-1 with TRBJ2-2; 9 bases map to TRBD1. Unmatched junction bases numbered 1, after V lost 2 bases and J lost 1 base. The CDR3 spans 16 residues. Germline V lookup: CDR1 KGHDR, CDR2 SFDVKD. The CDR3 nucleotides read TGTGCCACCAGTGATTGGGACAGGGTGAACACCGGGGAGCTGTTTTTT. Translating gives CATSDWDRVNTGELFF.

This clone was found once. The chain combines TRBV20-1 with TRBJ2-1, with TRBD1 as a possible D gene (6 bases). Trimming cost V 5 bases and J 5 bases, with 19 bases left between them. Germline CDR1 is DFQATT and CDR2 is SNEGSKA (reference sequence). This CDR3 has 15 amino acids. CDR3 coding DNA: TGCAGTGCTCGTGACTACAGGGTGAGGAACAATGAGCAGTTCTTC. It yields the protein CSARDYRVRNNEQFF.

The chain joins TRBV9 to TRBJ2-1; a weak D match, TRBD1 (7 bases). Germline V CDR1 and CDR2: SGDLS, YYNGEE. V dropped 0 bases and J dropped 0 bases, with 16 bases sitting between them. The CDR3 consists of 18 residues. DNA for the CDR3: TGTGCCAGCAGCGTAGGAGGGGGCGGGGCGAGCTCCTACAATGAGCAGTTCTTC. This encodes CASSVGGGGASSYNEQFF.

The rearrangement uses TRBV19 and TRBJ2-1, with TRBD2 matching over 8 bases. V lost 2 bases to trimming and J lost 3 bases; unmatched junction nucleotides: 3. This CDR3 region has 15 residues. Per the germline V gene, CDR1 is LNHDA and CDR2 is SQIVND (reference sequence). CDR3 DNA: TGTGCCAGTAGTATAACTAGCGGTAACTACAATGAGCAGTTCTTC. Translating it yields CASSITSGNYNEQFF. The variable domain in full, completed from reference TRBV19 and TRBJ2-1, reads DGGITQSPKYLFRKEGQNVTLSCEQNLNHDAMYWYRQDPGQGLRLIYYSQIVNDFQKGDIAEGYSVSREKKESFPLTVTSAQKNPTAFYLCASSITSGNYNEQFFGPGTRLTVL.

The chain links TRBV18 to TRBJ2-5; D is ambiguous. V was clipped by 1 base and J by 0 bases, with 9 bases between them. The CDR3 has 15 amino acids. Germline assignment: CDR1 KGHSH and CDR2 LQKENI. The CDR3 sequence is CASSPQIQYQETQYF. The CDR3 bases are TGTGCCAGCTCACCACAAATACAATACCAAGAGACCCAGTACTTC.

V and J are TRBV18 and TRBJ2-7; D gene unclear. Between the trimmed V and J ends, which lost 0 bases and 6 bases, there was a span of 12 bases. The CDR3 is 14 residues long. Germline CDR1 reads KGHSH; CDR2 reads LQKENI. CDR3 sequence (DNA): TGTGCCAGCTCACCACCCCGAGGAGATCCCGAGCAGTACTTC. This codes for CASSPPRGDPEQYF. Drawing the rest from reference TRBV18 and TRBJ2-7, the complete variable domain is NAGVMQNPRHLVRRRGQEARLRCSPMKGHSHVYWYRQLPEEGLKFMVYLQKENIIDESGMPKERFSAEFPKEGPSILRIQQVVRGDSAAYFCASSPPRGDPEQYFGPGTRLTVT.

This chain connects TRBV7-3 to TRBJ2-6; 11 bases match TRBD1. CDR3 size: 16 residues. Germline V gene sequence: CDR1 SGHTA, CDR2 FQGTGA. With V trimmed by 8 bases and J by 2 bases, 5 bases remained unmatched. CDR3 sequence: CASHRTGGPGANVLTF. CDR3 bases: TGTGCCAGCCACAGGACAGGGGGCCCTGGGGCCAACGTCCTGACTTTC.

The rearrangement uses TRBV6-2 or TRBV6-3 and TRBJ2-3, with D possibly TRBD2 on 5 matching bases. The CDR3 loop spans 20 amino acids. The germline V gene has CDR1 MNHEY and CDR2 SVGEGT. V was clipped by 0 bases and J by 0 bases, with 22 bases between them. The CDR3 spells CASSYSVRRVVAPSTDTQYF. CDR3 nucleotides: TGTGCCAGCAGTTACTCGGTTCGGCGGGTGGTAGCGCCGAGCACAGATACGCAGTATTTT.

This chain links TRBV7-2 with TRBJ2-3; possible D gene TRBD2, 7 bases. CDR3 size: 15 residues. Germline V lookup: CDR1 SGHTA, CDR2 FQGNSA. V lost 4 bases and J 6 bases, leaving 17 bases between the germline ends. The CDR3 region has the DNA TGTGCCAGCAGCTCTCGGGGGGCCCTCGGGGATACGCAGTATTTT. Protein: CASSSRGALGDTQYF.

V gene TRBV27 combines with J gene TRBJ1-2; 8 nucleotides line up with TRBD1. The germline gives CDR1 MNHEY, CDR2 SMNVEV (reference sequence). The V and J ends lost 5 bases and 8 bases, in that order; junction bases with no gene match: 16. The CDR3 is made up of 16 amino acids. Here the CDR3 reads CASSLFPLQGAEGYTF. CDR3 coding DNA: TGTGCCAGCAGTCTATTCCCGCTCCAGGGGGCTGAAGGCTACACCTTC.

The V and J genes are TRBV6-1 and TRBJ1-2; 7 nucleotides match TRBD1. This CDR3 is built from 15 residues. The ends lost 3 bases at V and 4 bases at J; junction bases unmatched: 8. Germline V lookup: CDR1 MNHNS, CDR2 SASEGT. CDR3 sequence reads: CASSEMFTGAYGYTF. CDR3 DNA: TGTGCCAGCAGTGAGATGTTCACAGGGGCCTATGGCTACACCTTC.

This clone was found once. The V and J genes are TRBV18 and TRBJ1-1, with D possibly being TRBD1 (5 bases). V dropped 5 bases and J dropped 7 bases, with 20 bases sitting between them. CDR1 and CDR2 from the germline V gene are KGHSH and LQKENI. This CDR3 has 15 amino acids. The CDR3 sequence is CASSDGLGREIEAFF. CDR3 sequence (DNA): TGTGCCAGCTCAGATGGCCTAGGCAGGGAAATTGAAGCTTTCTTT.

The chain combines TRBV11-3 with TRBJ2-3, with D perhaps TRBD2 (7 bases). The germline V gene encodes CDR1 SGHNT and CDR2 YENEEA. CDR3 size: 15 residues. V was shortened by 3 bases and J by 6 bases, with 16 bases between the two germline ends. Here the CDR3 reads CASSLLRGAVDTQYF. For the CDR3, the DNA is TGTGCCAGCAGCTTGCTCCGGGGGGCGGTGGATACGCAGTATTTT.

The genes are TRBV6-5 and TRBJ1-2; tentative D call: TRBD1 (5 bases). CDR3 length: 15 amino acids. CDR1 is MNHEY, CDR2 SVGAGI, per germline. Trimming took 6 bases from V and 0 from J, leaving 14 bases between them. As DNA, the CDR3 is TGTGCCAGCAGGGAGACAGTTCTCTCTAACTATGGCTACACCTTC. The encoded protein is CASRETVLSNYGYTF.

The chain carries TRBV10-3 and TRBJ2-7; TRBD2 aligns across 10 bases. The CDR3 loop spans 14 amino acids. V lost 2 bases to trimming and J lost 3 bases; unmatched junction nucleotides: 1. Germline CDR1 reads ENHRY; CDR2 reads SYGVKD. Here the CDR3 DNA reads TGTGCCATCAGTGAGACTAGCGGGGACTACGAGCAGTACTTC. It yields the protein CAISETSGDYEQYF.

This sequence joins TRBV5-1 and TRBJ2-3; weak D call: TRBD1 (5 bases). This CDR3 comprises 16 residues. Trimming shortened V by 1 base and J by 1 base, and 13 bases separated the two germline ends. The germline V gene encodes CDR1 SGHRS and CDR2 YFSETQ. The CDR3 nucleotides read TGCGCCAGCAGCTTGAGTCTCCAGGGTGGCACAGATACGCAGTATTTT. Translated, it gives CASSLSLQGGTDTQYF.

V gene TRBV4-1 combines with J gene TRBJ2-6; possibly TRBD1 for D (6 bases). V dropped 1 base and J dropped 4 bases, with 20 bases sitting between them. This CDR3 region has 19 residues. Per germline, CDR1 MGHRA and CDR2 YSYEKL. The CDR3 here is CASSQGYMAGVTGANVLTF. The DNA of the CDR3 is TGCGCCAGCAGCCAAGGTTACATGGCAGGGGTAACAGGGGCCAACGTCCTGACTTTC.

CDR3 region: CASSLGLAADTQYF. DNA of the CDR3: TGTGCCAGCAGCTTGGGACTAGCGGCCGATACGCAGTATTTT. J is TRBJ2-3 and V is TRBV7-3; 11 bases fit TRBD2. This CDR3 comprises 14 residues. In germline, CDR1 is SGHTA, CDR2 FQGTGA. V lost 3 bases and J lost 6; bases outside the gene matches: 2.

The CDR3 bases are TGTGCCAGCAGTTCTCGGGACACCATATATTTT. Translating gives CASSSRDTIYF. The chain has TRBV12-3 or TRBV12-4 and TRBJ1-3; D not resolved. V dropped 4 bases and J dropped 8 bases, with 6 bases sitting between them. The CDR3 runs to 11 residues.

The V and J genes are TRBV19 and TRBJ2-3; D gene uncertain. The germline gives CDR1 LNHDA, CDR2 SQIVND (reference sequence). V was trimmed by 3 bases and J by 2 bases, leaving 9 bases between them. The CDR3 spans 14 residues. The CDR3 spells CASSISSSTDTQYF. DNA for the CDR3: TGTGCCAGTAGTATCTCTAGTTCCACAGATACGCAGTATTTT.

This chain connects TRBV7-3 to TRBJ2-1, with TRBD1 matching 9 bases. The ends lost 2 bases at V and 8 bases at J; junction bases unmatched: 7. This CDR3 spans 15 amino acids. CDR1 is SGHTA and CDR2 is FQGTGA in the germline V gene. CDR3 DNA sequence: TGTGCCAGCAGCTTAGCCGGGACAGGGAACGATGAGCAGTTCTTC. Amino acid sequence: CASSLAGTGNDEQFF.